This entry lists 21 T cell receptor beta chains sequenced from one sample in a study of blood T cell repertoires in COVID-19. The assay was immunoSEQ multiplex PCR, and TCRdb's table has in-frame clones only and misses some. Seen here are roughly 25,000 clones, about 91% observed once, and the top ten hold around 30%. Sequencing was done on a sample of peripheral blood. Receptor source: a man in his 70s with active COVID-19.

The CDR3 nucleotides read TGTGCCAGCAGTTACTGGGGAAGGGAGGCCCCCGGGGAGCTGTTTTTT. As protein: CASSYWGREAPGELFF. This chain joins TRBV6-2 or TRBV6-3 and TRBJ2-2, with a possible D match to TRBD2 (6 bases). Germline-derived CDR1 and CDR2 are MNHEY and SVGEGT. V was shortened by 1 base and J by 6 bases, with 15 bases between the two germline ends. This CDR3 is 16 amino acids long.

The chain uses TRBV9 and TRBJ2-7; the match to TRBD2 covers 9 bases. Trimming at V came to 3 bases and at J to 2 bases, leaving 6 bases not matched to a gene. Germline assignment: CDR1 SGDLS and CDR2 YYNGEE. The CDR3 runs 15 residues. CDR3 protein: CASSAGSSGTYEQYF. The CDR3 DNA reads TGTGCCAGCAGCGCAGGGTCTAGCGGGACCTACGAGCAGTACTTC.

The chain has TRBV2 and TRBJ2-5; 10 bases agree with TRBD1. The germline gives CDR1 SNHLY, CDR2 FYNNEI. With V trimmed by 7 bases and J by 7 bases, 12 bases remained unmatched. This CDR3 spans 15 amino acids. CDR3 in DNA: TGTGCCAGCACCTACCGGGACAGGGGCCAGAGGACCCAGTACTTC. This codes for CASTYRDRGQRTQYF.

The chain has TRBV7-6 and TRBJ2-2; TRBD2 agrees at 7 bases. The V and J ends lost 5 bases and 2 bases, in that order; junction bases with no gene match: 5. Germline V gene sequence: CDR1 SGHVS, CDR2 FNYEAQ. The CDR3 spans 15 residues. CDR3 in amino acids: CASSPLADNTGELFF. The CDR3 region has the DNA TGTGCCAGCAGCCCTCTAGCGGACAACACCGGGGAGCTGTTTTTT.

This sequence joins TRBV7-8 and TRBJ2-1, with D possibly being TRBD2 (6 bases). Germline V gene lookup returns CDR1 SGHVS and CDR2 FQNEAQ. The CDR3 runs 15 residues. V lost 5 bases and J 4 bases, leaving 15 bases between the germline ends. The CDR3 nucleotides are TGTGCCAGCAGCCTCCGGGGGTGGGATTACAATGAGCAGTTCTTC. This codes for CASSLRGWDYNEQFF.

The chain uses TRBV7-2 and TRBJ2-7, with D unresolved. The germline V gene encodes CDR1 SGHTA and CDR2 FQGNSA. V lost 1 base to trimming and J lost 0 bases, with 7 bases between them. The CDR3 totals 14 residues. This chain's CDR3 is CASSLGLPSYEQYF. CDR3 sequence (DNA): TGTGCCAGCAGCTTAGGGCTCCCCTCCTACGAGCAGTACTTC.

The chain recombines TRBV5-4 with TRBJ1-2; TRBD1 agrees at 7 bases. The V segment lost 0 bases and the J segment 5 bases; nucleotides outside the gene matches: 4. The CDR3 consists of 14 residues. In germline, CDR1 is SGHNT, CDR2 YYREEE (reference sequence). The CDR3 nucleotides are TGTGCCAGCAGCTTGGTGACAGGGTTGTATGGCTACACCTTC. As protein: CASSLVTGLYGYTF.

The chain employs TRBV7-9 and TRBJ2-1; 11 nucleotides match TRBD2. The CDR3 consists of 18 residues. The ends lost 0 bases at V and 8 bases at J; junction bases unmatched: 12. In germline, CDR1 is SEHNR, CDR2 FQNEAQ (reference sequence). CDR3: CASSLAKLAGGSVDEQFF. As DNA, the CDR3 is TGTGCCAGCAGCTTAGCAAAGCTAGCGGGAGGAAGTGTAGATGAGCAGTTCTTC.

The gene calls are TRBV4-2 and TRBJ1-4; D is undetermined. The CDR3 loop spans 16 amino acids. V was trimmed by 3 bases and J by 0 bases, leaving 11 bases between them. Germline V gives CDR1 LGHNA, CDR2 YNFKEQ. The CDR3 coding sequence is TGTGCCAGCAGCCAGAGGTTTATAGCAACTAATGAAAAACTGTTTTTT. This gives the protein CASSQRFIATNEKLFF.

The J gene is TRBJ1-5, the V gene TRBV21-1. TRBV21-1 is recorded as a pseudogene. This CDR3 is built from 17 residues. CDR3 sequence (DNA): TGTGCCAGCAGCACGAAAAAACCCCGGGGGGACAATCAGCCCCAGCATTTT. This gives the protein CASSTKKPRGDNQPQHF.

The chain couples TRBV28 to TRBJ2-2; TRBD2 matches 7 bases. The CDR3 spans 16 residues. J was trimmed by 5 bases and V by 8 bases; bases with no gene match: 14. CDR1 is MDHEN, CDR2 SYDVKM, per germline. CDR3 sequence: CASYTLGRGFTGELFF. The DNA for the CDR3 is TGTGCCAGCTATACCTTGGGGCGGGGGTTTACCGGGGAGCTGTTTTTT. The full variable domain, rest sourced from reference TRBV28 and TRBJ2-2, is DVKVTQSSRYLVKRTGEKVFLECVQDMDHENMFWYRQDPGLGLRLIYFSYDVKMKEKGDIPEGYSVSREKKERFSLILESASTNQTSMYLCASYTLGRGFTGELFFGEGSRLTVL.

This chain uses TRBV6-2 or TRBV6-3 with TRBJ1-1; 8 nucleotides agree with TRBD1. V was clipped by 3 bases and J by 0 bases; unmatched bases: 9. The CDR3 covers 17 residues. Germline CDR1 is MNHEY and CDR2 is SVGEGT. CDR3 amino acids: CASSYYSRRGLNTEAFF. As DNA, the CDR3 is TGTGCCAGCAGTTATTACAGCCGCAGGGGGCTGAACACTGAAGCTTTCTTT.

This clone was observed a single time. CDR3 coding DNA: TGTGCCACCCGGAGGTCGGGAGAGACCCAGTACTTC. Protein: CATRRSGETQYF. The rearrangement uses TRBV19 and TRBJ2-5, with D perhaps TRBD2 (5 bases). The CDR3 is 12 residues long. Germline assignment: CDR1 LNHDA and CDR2 SQIVND (reference sequence). Trimming shortened V by 10 bases and J by 4 bases, and 13 bases separated the two germline ends.

This clone was seen a single time. The chain couples TRBV7-2 to TRBJ2-1; 14 nucleotides agree with TRBD2. CDR3 length equals 15 residues. Germline assignment: CDR1 SGHTA and CDR2 FQGNSA. V was pared by 5 bases and J by 6 bases, with 3 bases of the junction left unmatched. The CDR3 protein is CASSQGLAGANEQFF. CDR3 nucleotides: TGTGCCAGCAGCCAGGGACTAGCGGGAGCCAATGAGCAGTTCTTC.

This clone was picked up a small number of times. The V and J genes are TRBV12-3 or TRBV12-4 and TRBJ2-3, with no clear D. V was clipped by 3 bases and J by 4 bases, with 5 bases between them. This CDR3 has 12 residues. The CDR3 here is CASSFFPDTQYF. In DNA, the CDR3 is TGTGCCAGCAGTTTCTTCCCAGATACGCAGTATTTT.

This clone was observed a single time. This rearrangement joins TRBV28 to TRBJ2-5, with TRBD1 identical over 9 bases. This CDR3 comprises 14 residues. Germline assignment: CDR1 MDHEN and CDR2 SYDVKM. J gave up 4 bases and V 8 bases, and 8 bases lay outside the gene matches. The CDR3 bases are TGTGCCAGCGGTTCCCCGGGACAGGGAGAGACCCAGTACTTC. Translated, it gives CASGSPGQGETQYF.

V gene TRBV11-2 combines with J gene TRBJ1-4; D is unclear. Looked up from germline, CDR1 is SGHAT and CDR2 is FQNNGV. V was cut by 1 base and J by 14 bases, with 11 bases left in between. The CDR3 runs 12 residues. In DNA, the CDR3 is TGTGCCAGCAGCTTAGGGGTGGGAGACCTGTTTTTT. Protein sequence: CASSLGVGDLFF.

J is TRBJ2-1 and V is TRBV7-6; TRBD1 matches at 8 bases. The germline CDR1 and CDR2 sequences are SGHVS and FNYEAQ. There are 13 residues in the CDR3. With 6 bases clipped from V and 8 bases from J, the junction kept 6 bases outside the gene matches. CDR3 in DNA: TGTGCCAGCAGTTTTGGACAGGGATATGAGCAGTTCTTC. Amino acid sequence: CASSFGQGYEQFF.

This clone showed up just once. The genes are TRBV4-2 and TRBJ1-5; tentatively, D is TRBD1 (6 bases). There are 15 residues in the CDR3. V was shortened by 4 bases and J by 3 bases, with 13 bases between the two germline ends. From germline, CDR1 is LGHNA and CDR2 YNFKEQ. The CDR3, as DNA: TGTGCCAGCAGCCCCGGACAGTTTATCAATCAGCCCCAGCATTTT. Its translation is CASSPGQFINQPQHF.

This chain joins TRBV7-9 and TRBJ2-2; no definite D call. V was clipped by 2 bases and J by 1 base, with 8 bases between them. The CDR3 has 15 residues. Germline-derived CDR1 and CDR2 are SEHNR and FQNEAQ (reference sequence). CDR3 coding DNA: TGTGCCAGCAGCTTATCTAATTTGAACACCGGGGAGCTGTTTTTT. Protein product: CASSLSNLNTGELFF.

This clone was counted once. The chain links TRBV4-3 to TRBJ2-1, with 7 bases fitting TRBD2. J lost 0 bases, V lost 1 base, and 3 bases had no gene match. CDR1 and CDR2 from the germline V gene are LGHNA and YSLEER. The CDR3 has 16 residues. Written as DNA, the CDR3 is TGCGCCAGCAGCCAAGCAGCGGGGAGCTCCTACAATGAGCAGTTCTTC. Its translation: CASSQAAGSSYNEQFF.